The 19 T cell receptor beta chains given below trace back to one sample, sequenced in a study of cytomegalovirus exposure and HLA in healthy donors. Only in-frame clones appear in the TCRdb table, and some are missing; sequencing was by immunoSEQ multiplex PCR. The table shows 65,000 to 95,000 clones, with roughly 93% occurring only once. The specimen was PBMCs. Receptors originate from a woman aged 25 to 39 in good health and CMV-seronegative.

The chain joins TRBV5-1 to TRBJ1-1; D is undetermined. The CDR3 totals 14 residues. Trimming cost V 2 bases and J 1 base, with 9 bases left between them. CDR1 and CDR2 from the germline V gene are SGHRS and YFSETQ. CDR3 bases: TGCGCCAGCAGCTTTTCAGATAAGAACACTGAAGCTTTCTTT. This encodes CASSFSDKNTEAFF.

The V and J genes are TRBV7-3 and TRBJ2-4, with TRBD1 identical over 7 bases. Per the germline V gene, CDR1 is SGHTA and CDR2 is FQGTGA. The CDR3 is made up of 14 amino acids. The junction had 5 bases not matched to a gene; V was cut back by 5 bases and J by 4 bases. This chain's CDR3 is CASSDSGQKNIQYF. CDR3 DNA sequence: TGTGCCAGCAGCGACTCGGGACAGAAAAACATTCAGTACTTC.

The chain carries TRBV5-4 and TRBJ1-1; no clear D. The ends were cut back, 4 bases at V and 7 bases at J, with 8 bases in the middle. There are 11 residues in the CDR3. Germline V lookup: CDR1 SGHNT, CDR2 YYREEE (reference sequence). The CDR3 coding sequence is TGTGCCAGCAGCCGGGGATTTGAAGCTTTCTTT. This sequence encodes CASSRGFEAFF.

The V call is TRBV19, the J call TRBJ2-3; no definite D call. This CDR3 contains 16 residues. Germline V gene lookup returns CDR1 LNHDA and CDR2 SQIVND (reference sequence). The germline V and J ends were trimmed by 6 bases and 1 base, with 17 bases remaining between them. CDR3 loop: CASSPRRTGGTDTQYF. In DNA, the CDR3 is TGTGCCAGTAGCCCCCGCCGTACGGGTGGCACAGATACGCAGTATTTT. Full variable domain (missing parts from reference TRBV19 and TRBJ2-3): DGGITQSPKYLFRKEGQNVTLSCEQNLNHDAMYWYRQDPGQGLRLIYYSQIVNDFQKGDIAEGYSVSREKKESFPLTVTSAQKNPTAFYLCASSPRRTGGTDTQYFGPGTRLTVL.

The rearrangement uses TRBV7-9 and TRBJ1-2; tentative D call: TRBD1 (5 bases). Germline loops: CDR1 SEHNR, CDR2 FQNEAQ (reference sequence). This CDR3 is 14 amino acids long. V lost 2 bases and J 6 bases, leaving 13 bases between the germline ends. The chain's CDR3 is CASSLFGGGDGYTF. CDR3 nucleotides: TGTGCCAGCAGCTTATTCGGCGGGGGGGATGGCTACACCTTC. Full variable domain (remainder filled in from reference TRBV7-9 and TRBJ1-2): DTGVSQNPRHKITKRGQNVTFRCDPISEHNRLYWYRQTLGQGPEFLTYFQNEAQLEKSRLLSDRFSAERPKGSFSTLEIQRTEQGDSAMYLCASSLFGGGDGYTFGSGTRLTVV.

This clone was seen once. V is TRBV10-3 and J is TRBJ1-1; TRBD1 aligns across 7 bases. The CDR3 totals 14 residues. Germline-derived CDR1 and CDR2 are ENHRY and SYGVKD. Germline trimming cut 6 bases from V and 0 bases from J; bases unmatched to any gene: 4. The CDR3 DNA is TGTGCCATCAGGACAGGGCAGATGAACACTGAAGCTTTCTTT. The encoded protein is CAIRTGQMNTEAFF.

This clone came up a few times. The J gene is TRBJ1-2, the V gene TRBV6-5; TRBD1 agrees at 11 bases. Germline loops: CDR1 MNHEY, CDR2 SVGAGI. CDR3 length: 12 residues. J lost 10 bases, V lost 5 bases, and 3 bases had no gene match. CDR3 bases: TGTGCCAGCAGTATGGGACAGGGGGTCTACACCTTC. It codes for CASSMGQGVYTF.

The chain recombines TRBV7-3 with TRBJ2-1, with a possible D match to TRBD2 (5 bases). Germline V gene lookup returns CDR1 SGHTA and CDR2 FQGTGA. The CDR3 is 15 amino acids. The V and J ends lost 4 bases and 0 bases respectively, with 10 bases between them. This CDR3 is CASSSTGSSYNEQFF. In DNA form, the CDR3 reads TGTGCCAGCAGCTCCACTGGGAGCTCCTACAATGAGCAGTTCTTC.

This chain links TRBV30 with TRBJ1-2; D remains ambiguous. V was pared by 2 bases and J by 5 bases, with 12 bases between. The germline CDR1 and CDR2 sequences are GTSNPN and SVGIG (reference sequence). This CDR3 is built from 13 residues. The CDR3 region has the DNA TGTGCCTGGAGTCCGACGGTGCGGTATGGCTACACCTTC. Its translation is CAWSPTVRYGYTF.

This clone has a single count. The chain carries TRBV7-9 and TRBJ1-1; the match to TRBD1 covers 7 bases. Germline values: CDR1 SEHNR, CDR2 FQNEAQ (reference sequence). The ends lost 8 bases at V and 5 bases at J; junction bases unmatched: 11. The CDR3 runs 14 residues. The CDR3 region has the DNA TGTGCCAGCTACCTACCTAGGGGGCGAACTGAAGCTTTCTTT. Its translation is CASYLPRGRTEAFF.

The table lists this clone with a count of one. The rearrangement joins TRBV19 to TRBJ2-5; tentative D call: TRBD1 (6 bases). Trimming pared 7 bases from V and 1 base from J, leaving 16 bases between. Germline V gene sequence: CDR1 LNHDA, CDR2 SQIVND (reference sequence). This CDR3 has 15 amino acids. The CDR3: CASMESTGPQETQYF. As DNA, the CDR3 is TGTGCCAGTATGGAATCGACAGGCCCCCAAGAGACCCAGTACTTC.

V is TRBV28 and J is TRBJ1-2, with D tentatively TRBD1 (6 bases). Germline V gene data show CDR1 as MDHEN and CDR2 as SYDVKM. This CDR3 contains 12 residues. The chain's CDR3 is CSGGTDTGGYTF. Written as DNA, the CDR3 is TGTTCGGGGGGCACCGACACCGGGGGCTACACCTTC.

The rearrangement links TRBV4-2 to TRBJ2-2; D uncertain. V was shortened by 0 bases and J by 3 bases, with 8 bases between the two germline ends. CDR1 and CDR2 from the germline V gene are LGHNA and YNFKEQ. CDR3 length equals 15 residues. CDR3 in DNA: TGTGCCAGCAGCCAAGACTACAGCTACACCGGGGAGCTGTTTTTT. Protein sequence: CASSQDYSYTGELFF.

The V and J genes are TRBV5-1 and TRBJ1-1; D unclear. The CDR3 has 13 amino acids. The ends were cut back, 4 bases at V and 6 bases at J, with 13 bases in the middle. The V gene's germline CDR1 is SGHRS and CDR2 YFSETQ. CDR3: CASSPGSRAEAFF. The CDR3 DNA is TGCGCCAGCAGCCCGGGTTCTCGCGCTGAAGCTTTCTTT. The full variable domain, its missing parts supplied by reference TRBV5-1 and TRBJ1-1, is KAGVTQTPRYLIKTRGQQVTLSCSPISGHRSVSWYQQTPGQGLQFLFEYFSETQRNKGNFPGRFSGRQFSNSRSEMNVSTLELGDSALYLCASSPGSRAEAFFGQGTRLTVV.

The chain joins TRBV5-1 to TRBJ1-2; 8 nucleotides agree with TRBD1. Unmatched junction bases numbered 9, after V lost 1 base and J lost 4 bases. Germline V gene lookup returns CDR1 SGHRS and CDR2 YFSETQ. The CDR3 runs 16 residues. DNA for the CDR3: TGCGCCAGCAGCTTGCAGGGGCAGGGGGCCCGCTATGGCTACACCTTC. It translates to CASSLQGQGARYGYTF.

The genes are TRBV14 and TRBJ1-5; TRBD1 matches 8 bases. This CDR3 region has 17 residues. Germline V gene data show CDR1 as SGHDN and CDR2 as FVKESK. The junction had 6 bases not matched to a gene; V was cut back by 1 base and J by 1 base. The DNA of the CDR3 is TGTGCCAGCAGCCAAGCCCAGGGGGCTGGCAGCAATCAGCCCCAGCATTTT. As protein: CASSQAQGAGSNQPQHF.

The chain links TRBV9 to TRBJ1-3; unclear D gene. The CDR3 has 16 amino acids. V was shortened by 2 bases and J by 4 bases, with 16 bases between the two germline ends. Per the germline V gene, CDR1 is SGDLS and CDR2 is YYNGEE. The CDR3 nucleotides read TGTGCCAGCAGCGTCGCCCCGGGATCCGGGGGAAACACCATATATTTT. It translates to CASSVAPGSGGNTIYF. The complete variable domain, with remaining parts taken from reference TRBV9 and TRBJ1-3, reads DSGVTQTPKHLITATGQRVTLRCSPRSGDLSVYWYQQSLDQGLQFLIQYYNGEERAKGNILERFSAQQFPDLHSELNLSSLELGDSALYFCASSVAPGSGGNTIYFGEGSWLTVV.

The rearrangement links TRBV10-3 to TRBJ1-1; the D is unclear. There are 13 residues in the CDR3. V was trimmed by 10 bases and J by 3 bases, leaving 15 bases between them. Germline loops: CDR1 ENHRY, CDR2 SYGVKD. CDR3 residues: CATRVPRDTEAFF. CDR3 DNA sequence: TGTGCCACCCGAGTCCCGAGGGACACTGAAGCTTTCTTT.

The CDR3 DNA sequence: TGTGCCAGTAGTACGCCACCGGGACAGGCGAACACCGGGGAGCTGTTTTTT. Amino acids: CASSTPPGQANTGELFF. The chain recombines TRBV19 with TRBJ2-2, with TRBD1 matching 8 bases. Trimming removed 4 bases from V and 0 bases from J; junction bases left unmatched: 7. Germline V gives CDR1 LNHDA, CDR2 SQIVND (reference sequence). The CDR3 covers 17 residues. Full variable domain (remainder filled in from reference TRBV19 and TRBJ2-2): DGGITQSPKYLFRKEGQNVTLSCEQNLNHDAMYWYRQDPGQGLRLIYYSQIVNDFQKGDIAEGYSVSREKKESFPLTVTSAQKNPTAFYLCASSTPPGQANTGELFFGEGSRLTVL.